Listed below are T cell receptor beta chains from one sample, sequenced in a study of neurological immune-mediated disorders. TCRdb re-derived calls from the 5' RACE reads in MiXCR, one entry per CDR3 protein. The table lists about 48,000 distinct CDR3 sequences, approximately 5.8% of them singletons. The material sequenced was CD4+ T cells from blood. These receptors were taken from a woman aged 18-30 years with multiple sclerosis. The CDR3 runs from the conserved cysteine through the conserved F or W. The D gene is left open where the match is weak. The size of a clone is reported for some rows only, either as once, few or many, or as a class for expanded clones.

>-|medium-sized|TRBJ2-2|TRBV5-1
TGCGCCAGCAGCCGAACAGTTTCCCCCGGGGAGCTGTTTTTT
CASSRTVSPGELFF
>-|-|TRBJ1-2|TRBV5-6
TGTGCCAGCAGCTTGACCAGATCTGGCTACACCTTC
CASSLTRSGYTF
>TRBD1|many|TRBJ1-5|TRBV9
TGTGCCAGCAGCCGTGGGGCAGGGGGCGTCAATCAGCCCCAGCATTTT
CASSRGAGGVNQPQHF
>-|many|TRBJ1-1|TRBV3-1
TGTGCCAGCACACCACTTATGGGTACTGAAGCTTTCTTT
CASTPLMGTEAFF
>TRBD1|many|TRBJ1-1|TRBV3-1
TGTGCCAGCAGGCGCAGGGGGGCGACATCTGAAGCTTTCTTT
CASRRRGATSEAFF
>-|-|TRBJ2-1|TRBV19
TGTGCCAGTAGTCCGCAGTGGGGAAGTGAGCAGTTCTTC
CASSPQWGSEQFF
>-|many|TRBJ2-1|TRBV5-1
TGCGCCAGCAGGGACGGACGGAGCTCCTACAATGAGCAGTTCTTC
CASRDGRSSYNEQFF
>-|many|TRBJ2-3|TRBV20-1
TGCAGTGCTAGAGATCTAGAGGGCACAGATACGCAGTATTTT
CSARDLEGTDTQYF
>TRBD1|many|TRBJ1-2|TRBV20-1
TGCAGTGCAAAGGACAGGGTTCACTATGGCTACACCTTC
CSAKDRVHYGYTF
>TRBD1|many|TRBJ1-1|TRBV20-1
TGCAGTGCGAGTCAACAGGGGCCGAACACTGAAGCTTTCTTT
CSASQQGPNTEAFF
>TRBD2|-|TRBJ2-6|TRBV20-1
TGCAGTGCTAGACCTTCGGGCGGGGGGGTCCTGACTTTC
CSARPSGGGVLTF
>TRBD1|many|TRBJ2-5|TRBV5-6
TGTGCCAGCAGCTTGCGGAGTTCAGGGGGAGAGACCCAGTACTTC
CASSLRSSGGETQYF
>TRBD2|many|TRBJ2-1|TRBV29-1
TGCAGCGTTGATACGGTAGCGGGAACGTCCTACAATGAGCAGTTCTTC
CSVDTVAGTSYNEQFF
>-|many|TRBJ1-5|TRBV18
TGTGCCAGCTCACCAGTGGGGGGGCCGGGTCAGCCCCAGCATTTT
CASSPVGGPGQPQHF
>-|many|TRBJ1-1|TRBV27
TGTGCCAGCAGCCGGGACGGCGTAGTCACTGAAGCTTTCTTT
CASSRDGVVTEAFF
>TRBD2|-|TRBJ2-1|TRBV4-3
TGCGCCAGCAGCCAAAGTCGACTAGCGAGTGATGAGCAGTTCTTC
CASSQSRLASDEQFF
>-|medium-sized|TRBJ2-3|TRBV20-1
TGCAGTGCTAGAGACCTGGGGATAGGAGCAGATACGCAGTATTTT
CSARDLGIGADTQYF
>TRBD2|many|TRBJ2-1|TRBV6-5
TGTGCCAGCAGACTGACTAGCGGGAGGGTATATGAGCAGTTCTTC
CASRLTSGRVYEQFF
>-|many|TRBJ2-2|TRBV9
TGTGCCAGCAGCGTAGCCCCGCAGGGGAGTGGGACCGGGGAGCTGTTTTTT
CASSVAPQGSGTGELFF
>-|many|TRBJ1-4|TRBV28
TGTGCCAGCAGCTCCGGACAGATTGCAACTAATGAAAAACTGTTTTTT
CASSSGQIATNEKLFF
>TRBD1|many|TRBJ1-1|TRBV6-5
TGTGCCAGCAGTTATCACCCTGGACAGGGGGCCTATAGGATGAACACTGAAGCTTTCTTT
CASSYHPGQGAYRMNTEAFF
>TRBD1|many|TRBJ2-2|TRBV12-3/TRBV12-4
TGTGCCAGCAGCCCCGGGACAGGGGGTGCCGGGGAGCTGTTTTTT
CASSPGTGGAGELFF
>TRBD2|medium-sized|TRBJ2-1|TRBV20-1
TGCAGTGCTAGAGACCCTCGGGGGAGCGGGAGGTACAATGAGCAGTTCTTC
CSARDPRGSGRYNEQFF
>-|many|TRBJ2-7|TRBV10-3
TGTGCCATCAGTGATTCAGGCCGACAATCCTACGAGCAGTACTTC
CAISDSGRQSYEQYF
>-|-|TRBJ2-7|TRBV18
TGTGCCAGCTCAACAGGGCGCTACGAGCAGTACTTC
CASSTGRYEQYF
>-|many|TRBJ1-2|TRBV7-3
TGTGCCAGCAGCCCGACTGGATCTTTCCCCTATGGCTACACCTTC
CASSPTGSFPYGYTF
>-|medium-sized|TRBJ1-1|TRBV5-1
TGCGCCAGCAGCTTGGATACGTTGGGACAACAGAACACTGAAGCTTTCTTT
CASSLDTLGQQNTEAFF
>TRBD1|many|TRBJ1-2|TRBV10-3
TGTGCCATCAGTGATCGGGGACAGGGGAGCTATGGCTACACCTTC
CAISDRGQGSYGYTF
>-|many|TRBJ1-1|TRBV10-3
TGTGCCATCAGTGAACGAGGGAACACTGAAGCTTTCTTT
CAISERGNTEAFF
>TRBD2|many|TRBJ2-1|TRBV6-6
TGTGCCAGCAGTCGCACCTCCTCTGGTAGCGGGAGCTCCAATGAGCAGTTCTTC
CASSRTSSGSGSSNEQFF
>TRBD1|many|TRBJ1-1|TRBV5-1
TGCGCCAGCAGCTTCACCCGGACAGGGAACACTGAAGCTTTCTTT
CASSFTRTGNTEAFF
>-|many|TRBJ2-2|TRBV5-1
TGCGCCAGCAGCTTGGCCCGAGGTACCGGGGAGCTGTTTTTT
CASSLARGTGELFF
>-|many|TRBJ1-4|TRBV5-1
TGCGCCAGCAGCTTGGGGACAGTTGGTGCAACTAATGAAAAACTGTTTTTT
CASSLGTVGATNEKLFF
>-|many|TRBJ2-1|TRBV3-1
TGTGCCAGCAGCCAAGGCGCCATGATCCATGAGCAGTTCTTC
CASSQGAMIHEQFF
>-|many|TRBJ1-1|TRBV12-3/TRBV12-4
TGTGCCAGCAGGGCACGGGACACCTCGAACACTGAAGCTTTCTTT
CASRARDTSNTEAFF
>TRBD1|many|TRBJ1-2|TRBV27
TGTGCCAGCAGTTTCCGGACAGGGAATGGCTACACCTTC
CASSFRTGNGYTF
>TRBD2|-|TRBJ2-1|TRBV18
TGTGCCAGCTCCGCGGGAGGGAACAGGAATGAGCAGTTCTTC
CASSAGGNRNEQFF
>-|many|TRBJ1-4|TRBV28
TGTGCCAGCAGTCCGCTTACCTTAAAACTGTTTTTT
CASSPLTLKLFF
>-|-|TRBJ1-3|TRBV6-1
TGTGCCAGCACCTCAAGGAGACACCACACCATATATTTT
CASTSRRHHTIYF
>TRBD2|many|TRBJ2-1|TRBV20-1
TGCAGTGCGTACCGGACTAGCGGCCAAAACAATGAGCAGTTCTTC
CSAYRTSGQNNEQFF
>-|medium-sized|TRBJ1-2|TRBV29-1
TGCAGCGCCCTCTCACCGCGGGGGGATGGCTACACCTTC
CSALSPRGDGYTF
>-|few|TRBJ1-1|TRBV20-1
TGCAGTGCTAGAGTGGTCGGACTAGAGGGGTGGGACACTGAAGCTTTCTTT
CSARVVGLEGWDTEAFF
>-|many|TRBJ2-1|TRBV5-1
TGCGCCAGCAGCGTGGGATTACGGCAGTACAATGAGCAGTTCTTC
CASSVGLRQYNEQFF
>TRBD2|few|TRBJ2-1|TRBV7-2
TGTGCCAGCAGCCCTCGGGGGGCCTACAATGAGCAGTTCTTC
CASSPRGAYNEQFF
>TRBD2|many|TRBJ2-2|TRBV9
TGTGCCAGCAGCGCCAAGTGGGGGACTAGCGGGAGTAATGACGGGGAGCTGTTTTTT
CASSAKWGTSGSNDGELFF
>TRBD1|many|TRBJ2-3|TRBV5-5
TGTGCCAGCAGCGGGGACAGGTGGACAGATACGCAGTATTTT
CASSGDRWTDTQYF